This note documents a single T cell receptor beta chain sequence. This entry comes from a study of technical replicates of blood from a handful of donors. TCRdb keeps only in-frame clones here, not all; method: immunoSEQ multiplex PCR. The sample has 80,000 to 90,000 clones; around 94% are singletons. Germline loops: CDR1 MNHEY, CDR2 SMNVEV (reference sequence). V lost 3 bases and J 5 bases, leaving 13 bases between the germline ends. The CDR3 spans 14 residues. The chain has TRBV27 and TRBJ1-2, with D possibly matching TRBD1 (5 bases). Input material: T cells isolated from PBMCs. This TCR derives from a human donor in good health. Written as DNA, the CDR3 is TGTGCCAGCAGTTTTTCCCGCGGGACGTATGGCTACACCTTC. Protein product: CASSFSRGTYGYTF.